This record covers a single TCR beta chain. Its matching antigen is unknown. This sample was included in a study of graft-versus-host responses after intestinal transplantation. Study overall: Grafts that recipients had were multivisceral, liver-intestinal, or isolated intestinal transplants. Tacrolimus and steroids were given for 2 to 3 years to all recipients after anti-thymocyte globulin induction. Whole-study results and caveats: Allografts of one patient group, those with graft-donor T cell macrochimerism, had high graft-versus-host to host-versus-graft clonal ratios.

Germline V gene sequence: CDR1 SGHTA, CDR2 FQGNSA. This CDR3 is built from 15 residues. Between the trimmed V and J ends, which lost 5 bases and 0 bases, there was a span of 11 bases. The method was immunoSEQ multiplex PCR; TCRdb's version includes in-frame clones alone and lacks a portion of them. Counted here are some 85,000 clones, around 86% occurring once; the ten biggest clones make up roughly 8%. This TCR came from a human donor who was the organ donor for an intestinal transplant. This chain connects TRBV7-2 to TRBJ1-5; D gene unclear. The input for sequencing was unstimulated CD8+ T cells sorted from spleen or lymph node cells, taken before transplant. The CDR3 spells CASSNGDFSNQPQHF. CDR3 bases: TGTGCCAGCAGCAACGGAGATTTTAGCAATCAGCCCCAGCATTTT.